The sequence of this T cell receptor beta chain was determined in a study of T cell changes during pregnancy in multiple sclerosis. Clones were sequenced by immunoSEQ multiplex PCR, and TCRdb holds only the in-frame ones, with some missing. The sample has more than 40,000 clones; 80% to 90% are singletons. Trimming left V 6 bases short and J 0 bases short, with 12 bases between. The CDR3 consists of 14 residues. CDR1 is SGHTA and CDR2 is FQGNSA in the germline V gene. V gene TRBV7-2 combines with J gene TRBJ2-7, with D perhaps TRBD2 (5 bases). The sequence derives from a female donor with multiple sclerosis, enrolled in a pregnancy study. Here the sequenced sample was CD4+ T cells from peripheral blood mononuclear cells, taken in the first trimester of pregnancy. The CDR3 region has the DNA TGTGCCAGCAGTAGCGCGTACGCCTCCTACGAGCAGTACTTC. It is translated as CASSSAYASYEQYF.